Listed here is a single T cell receptor beta chain. The CDR3 length is 11 residues. Trimming took off 8 bases at V and 6 bases at J, with 9 bases between the two ends. Germline V gene sequence: CDR1 SGHVS, CDR2 FQNEAQ. Via MiXCR, TCRdb re-called the 5' RACE reads, giving one row per CDR3 protein. The table lists about 140,000 distinct CDR3 sequences, 11% to 15% of them singletons. The data were obtained in a study of T-cell memory formation after mild COVID-19. The chain combines TRBV7-8 with TRBJ2-3; no reliable D call. Sequencing was performed on PBMCs or a T cell subset sorted from them (not recorded which). This clonotype was sampled from an adult woman who had mild COVID-19 (a few samples of this study predate the infection). Cell type and time point are not known. CDR3 in DNA: TGTGCCAGCCAAAATTGGGATACGCAGTATTTT. Amino acids: CASQNWDTQYF.